This T cell receptor beta chain was profiled in a study of cytomegalovirus exposure and HLA in healthy donors. Only in-frame clones appear in the TCRdb table, and some are missing; sequencing was by immunoSEQ multiplex PCR. The sample shows more than 300,000 clones, roughly 89% of them seen only once. This clone was seen a few times. The CDR3 consists of 13 residues. V dropped 10 bases and J dropped 7; count of bases not matched to a gene: 12. Germline values: CDR1 SNHLY, CDR2 FYNNEI. V usage is TRBV2 and J usage is TRBJ1-2, with 7 bases that match TRBD1. The receptor was isolated from a woman under 30 in good health and CMV-seronegative. Material: PBMCs. The CDR3 sequence is CATRLATGVGYTF. DNA for the CDR3: TGTGCCACCAGACTGGCTACAGGGGTTGGCTACACCTTC.